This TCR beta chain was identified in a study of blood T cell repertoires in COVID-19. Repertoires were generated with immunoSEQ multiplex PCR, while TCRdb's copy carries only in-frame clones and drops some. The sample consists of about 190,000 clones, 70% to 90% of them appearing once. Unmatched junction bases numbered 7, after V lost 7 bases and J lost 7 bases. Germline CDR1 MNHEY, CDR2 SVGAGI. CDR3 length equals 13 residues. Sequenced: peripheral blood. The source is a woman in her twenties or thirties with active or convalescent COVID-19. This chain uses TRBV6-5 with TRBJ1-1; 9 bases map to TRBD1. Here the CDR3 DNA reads TGTGCCAGCATCCTACAGGGGGCGATTGAAGCTTTCTTT. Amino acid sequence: CASILQGAIEAFF.